This TCR beta chain was documented in a study of control samples from healthy donors and cancer patients. This CDR3 has 13 residues. The germline V gene encodes CDR1 SNHLY and CDR2 FYNNEI. V was pared by 5 bases and J by 8 bases, with 12 bases between. Method: immunoSEQ multiplex PCR; TCRdb's copy keeps in-frame clones and lacks some. Here the sample spans roughly 83,000 clones, 82% being singletons. The TCR sequence derives from a woman aged 55-70 years in good health. Sequenced input: blood. V and J are TRBV2 and TRBJ1-4; perhaps TRBD1 as D (6 bases). The DNA for the CDR3 is TGTGCCAGCAGTCAAGGGGGGCTCGAAAAACTGTTTTTT. Translation gives CASSQGGLEKLFF.